Listed below are T cell receptor beta chains from one sample, sequenced in a study of T-cell memory formation after mild COVID-19. Each CDR3 protein is one row after TCRdb ran MiXCR on the 5' RACE reads. The table lists roughly 86,000 distinct CDR3 sequences, roughly 15% of them singletons. Sequenced material: PBMCs or a T cell subset sorted from them (not recorded which). These receptors came from a young man who had mild COVID-19 (a few samples of this study predate the infection). Cell type and time point are not known. CDR3s include the opening cysteine and the closing phenylalanine or tryptophan. The D gene is left open where the match is weak. Part of the rows lack a size; the others show once, few, many or a class for expanded clones.

D: -; V: TRBV2; J: TRBJ2-3; size: few; DNA: TGTGCCAAGAGGGCGGAGGACACAGATACGCAGTATTTT; CDR3: CAKRAEDTDTQYF
D: -; V: TRBV6-2/TRBV6-3; J: TRBJ1-5; size: few; DNA: TGTGCCAGCACTACTACAGGGACGGGTCAGCCCCAGCATTTT; CDR3: CASTTTGTGQPQHF
D: -; V: TRBV5-1; J: TRBJ2-7; size: few; DNA: TGCGCCAGCAGTTTCGAGCCGGGGGCCAGCTACGAGCAGTACTTC; CDR3: CASSFEPGASYEQYF
D: TRBD1; V: TRBV6-2/TRBV6-3; J: TRBJ1-5; size: -; DNA: TGTGCCAGTAACGCGGACAGGTACCTTCGGCAGCCCCAGCATTTT; CDR3: CASNADRYLRQPQHF
D: -; V: TRBV27; J: TRBJ2-1; size: -; DNA: TGTGCCAGCAGTTCGCCGGGGGTTGAGCAGTTCTTC; CDR3: CASSSPGVEQFF
D: -; V: TRBV5-1; J: TRBJ2-7; size: few; DNA: TGCGCCAGCAGCTTGGCTCTCCAGCGGACGGACTCCTACGAGCAGTACTTC; CDR3: CASSLALQRTDSYEQYF
D: -; V: TRBV6-5; J: TRBJ1-1; size: few; DNA: TGTGCCAGCAGGCGCCATCCTTTCACTGAAGCTTTCTTT; CDR3: CASRRHPFTEAFF
D: TRBD1; V: TRBV20-1; J: TRBJ1-2; size: few; DNA: TGCAGTATATTTGACAGGGAGACCTATGGCTACACCTTC; CDR3: CSIFDRETYGYTF
D: TRBD2; V: TRBV9; J: TRBJ2-3; size: -; DNA: TGTGCCAGCAGCGTAGAAACTAGCGGGGGGTATAGCACAGATACGCAGTATTTT; CDR3: CASSVETSGGYSTDTQYF
D: -; V: TRBV7-9; J: TRBJ2-1; size: -; DNA: TGTGCCAGCAGCCGGACTTTTAGTCAGTCCTACAATGAGCAGTTCTTC; CDR3: CASSRTFSQSYNEQFF
D: -; V: TRBV6-2/TRBV6-3; J: TRBJ2-5; size: many; DNA: TGTGCCAGCAGTGCCGGGGGCTTGCGGACGGAGACCCAGTACTTC; CDR3: CASSAGGLRTETQYF
D: TRBD2; V: TRBV29-1; J: TRBJ2-1; size: -; DNA: TGCAGCGTTAACGGACTAGCGGAGATCAATGAGCAGTTCTTC; CDR3: CSVNGLAEINEQFF
D: TRBD1; V: TRBV4-1; J: TRBJ1-1; size: -; DNA: TGCGCCAGCAGCCAGTATCAGGGGGTTAACACTGAAGCTTTCTTT; CDR3: CASSQYQGVNTEAFF
D: TRBD1; V: TRBV5-1; J: TRBJ2-7; size: many; DNA: TGCGCCAGCAGCCGGGACAGACCCACTCCTTCCTACGAGCAGTACTTC; CDR3: CASSRDRPTPSYEQYF
D: -; V: TRBV20-1; J: TRBJ2-3; size: few; DNA: TGCAGTGCTGGTGACGTCTCTCGATGGACAGATACGCAGTATTTT; CDR3: CSAGDVSRWTDTQYF
D: -; V: TRBV15; J: TRBJ2-5; size: many; DNA: TGTGCCACCAGCATAACCCGTCGGGAGACCCAGTACTTC; CDR3: CATSITRRETQYF
D: -; V: TRBV12-3/TRBV12-4; J: TRBJ1-4; size: few; DNA: TGTGCCAGCAGTCTTTGGAGGGCAGTACAGTTCACTAATGAAAAACTGTTTTTT; CDR3: CASSLWRAVQFTNEKLFF
D: -; V: TRBV6-6; J: TRBJ1-1; size: many; DNA: TGTGCCAGCAGTCGGTACCCGGAGGGCACTGAAGCTTTCTTT; CDR3: CASSRYPEGTEAFF
D: -; V: TRBV12-3/TRBV12-4; J: TRBJ2-1; size: many; DNA: TGTGCCAGCAGTTTAAGGCCTGAGCAGTTCTTC; CDR3: CASSLRPEQFF
D: -; V: TRBV4-3; J: TRBJ1-1; size: -; DNA: TGCGCCAGCAGCCTCGGACAGCGGAACACTGAAGCTTTCTTT; CDR3: CASSLGQRNTEAFF
D: TRBD2; V: TRBV7-9; J: TRBJ2-2; size: -; DNA: TGTGCCAGCAGCTCCCCCGGACTAGCGGTAGACACCGGGGAGCTGTTTTTT; CDR3: CASSSPGLAVDTGELFF
D: -; V: TRBV4-3; J: TRBJ2-3; size: -; DNA: TGCGCCAGCAGCCAAGAGTTGGCGGGGATCCCAGATACGCAGTATTTT; CDR3: CASSQELAGIPDTQYF
D: -; V: TRBV15; J: TRBJ1-2; size: -; DNA: TGTGCCACCAGCAGAACCACCCCAGGCTATGGCTACACCTTC; CDR3: CATSRTTPGYGYTF
D: -; V: TRBV20-1; J: TRBJ2-1; size: many; DNA: TGCAGTGCTAGAGATCGGGACACCCACAATGAGCAGTTCTTC; CDR3: CSARDRDTHNEQFF
D: TRBD1; V: TRBV6-2/TRBV6-3; J: TRBJ2-7; size: many; DNA: TGTGCCAGCGGGGAATGGGACAGCAGCTACGAGCAGTACTTC; CDR3: CASGEWDSSYEQYF
D: -; V: TRBV6-5; J: TRBJ1-2; size: -; DNA: TGTGCCAGCAGTGAGGGGTATGGCTACACCTTC; CDR3: CASSEGYGYTF
D: -; V: TRBV24-1; J: TRBJ2-1; size: -; DNA: TGTGCCACCAGTGATCGGCGCTCCTACAATGAGCAGTTCTTC; CDR3: CATSDRRSYNEQFF
D: TRBD1; V: TRBV12-3/TRBV12-4; J: TRBJ2-5; size: -; DNA: TGTGCCAGCAGTTCGACAGGGGGCTGGGAGACCCAGTACTTC; CDR3: CASSSTGGWETQYF
D: -; V: TRBV7-2; J: TRBJ2-1; size: few; DNA: TGTGCCAGCAGCTTAAAGCGTTTGCTTTTCAATGAGCAGTTCTTC; CDR3: CASSLKRLLFNEQFF
D: -; V: TRBV29-1; J: TRBJ1-2; size: -; DNA: TGCAGCGTTGAAGGGGGGATCAACTATGGCTACACCTTC; CDR3: CSVEGGINYGYTF
D: -; V: TRBV5-1; J: TRBJ2-5; size: -; DNA: TGCGCCAGCAGCTACCGTGTCGGGGTTCAAGAGACCCAGTACTTC; CDR3: CASSYRVGVQETQYF
D: TRBD1; V: TRBV5-1; J: TRBJ2-1; size: -; DNA: TGCGCCAGCAGCTTGGGGACCGGGACAGGGAACTACAATGAGCAGTTCTTC; CDR3: CASSLGTGTGNYNEQFF
D: TRBD2; V: TRBV13; J: TRBJ2-7; size: medium-sized; DNA: TGTGCCAGCAGCCCAAAGACCTCTAGCGGGGGGGCCCGGTCCTACGAGCAGTACTTC; CDR3: CASSPKTSSGGARSYEQYF
D: TRBD2; V: TRBV4-1; J: TRBJ2-2; size: few; DNA: TGCGCCAGCAGCCAAGTATTAGCGGGGGGGCAAGGGGAGCTGTTTTTT; CDR3: CASSQVLAGGQGELFF
D: TRBD2; V: TRBV29-1; J: TRBJ2-5; size: -; DNA: TGCAGCGTTGAATTAGCGGGGAACCTCCAAGAGACCCAGTACTTC; CDR3: CSVELAGNLQETQYF
D: -; V: TRBV4-1; J: TRBJ2-3; size: once; DNA: TGCGCCAGCAGCCCTCGGCCCACAGTCACAGATACGCAGTATTTT; CDR3: CASSPRPTVTDTQYF
D: -; V: TRBV5-5; J: TRBJ1-1; size: -; DNA: TGTGCCAGCAGCTTGGGCCAGGTCACTGAAGCTTTCTTT; CDR3: CASSLGQVTEAFF
D: TRBD2; V: TRBV7-6; J: TRBJ2-5; size: few; DNA: TGTGCCAGCAGCCTTCGGACTAGCGGGGGCCCCCCGGGGACCCAGTACTTC; CDR3: CASSLRTSGGPPGTQYF
D: -; V: TRBV6-5; J: TRBJ2-4; size: -; DNA: TGTGCCAGCAGCCCTTCTGGGGGCACGGGTAACATTCAGTACTTC; CDR3: CASSPSGGTGNIQYF
D: -; V: TRBV7-3; J: TRBJ2-1; size: few; DNA: TGTGCCAGCAGCCCGGGGGGCCCCCTCAATGAGCAGTTCTTC; CDR3: CASSPGGPLNEQFF
D: -; V: TRBV20-1; J: TRBJ1-2; size: -; DNA: TGCAGTGCTAGAAACTTAGAAGGGAGATTGAACTATGGCTACACCTTC; CDR3: CSARNLEGRLNYGYTF
D: TRBD1; V: TRBV27; J: TRBJ1-1; size: few; DNA: TGTGCCAGCAGTCCAGGGACAGGACTGAACACTGAAGCTTTCTTT; CDR3: CASSPGTGLNTEAFF
D: TRBD1; V: TRBV4-1; J: TRBJ2-7; size: once; DNA: TGCGCCAGCAGCCAAGAAGCACACAGGGGTGAGAACGAGCAGTACTTC; CDR3: CASSQEAHRGENEQYF
D: -; V: TRBV6-6; J: TRBJ2-5; size: -; DNA: TGTGCCAGCAGTTACGCCAGGGTAGGAGAGACCCAGTACTTC; CDR3: CASSYARVGETQYF